This TCR beta chain was identified during a study of blood T cells in healthy people across ages (dated by TCRdb to between 2014 and 2016). About the investigation overall: In model experiments, template switching captured roughly one uniquely barcoded TCR beta cDNA molecule for every two T cells. The study analyzed two additional independent replicas of 1 million unique cDNA reads from the same blood draw for two donors, one aged 18 to 29 and one aged 80 or older. Using deep sequencing normalized with unique cDNA molecular identifiers, the study measured how TCR beta repertoire diversity changes with age. Four age groups were formed from the donors: young (average 16 years), middle-aged (approximately 39), aged (approximately 60) and long-lived (around 80). To avoid experimental bias, donors of different ages were randomly spread across the sequencing lanes. The investigation overall reported the following: The percentage of naive T cells measured by flow cytometry correlated strongly with observed TCR beta diversity. The CMV infection status of donors was not known, potentially confounding age-related changes in expanded clonotypes. The long-lived group showed more naive CD4+ T cells, fewer expanded clones and increased TCR diversity than the aged group, suggesting age selection. Observed TCR beta diversity per million T cells fell roughly linearly with age, and a significant reduction was already apparent by age around 40. Conclusive comparison of naive and antigen-experienced compartments was prevented by the profiling of bulk unsorted PBMCs. Estimates of total diversity from one million sequenced T cells were regarded as lower bounds and underestimates.

The roughly 37 donors, aged 6 to 90 years, were systemically healthy Caucasian individuals from Russia. Roughly 9 milliliters of peripheral blood were drawn from each donor into EDTA-treated Vacutainer tubes. Ficoll-Paque density-gradient centrifugation was used to isolate PBMCs, with at least 6.5 million obtained per sample. Trizol reagent was used to extract total RNA from the PBMCs, yielding at least 5 micrograms per sample. Naive CD45RAhigh/CD27high T cell percentages were measured by flow cytometry on a PBMC aliquot from every donor. Libraries were made using 5' RACE. TCRdb names Illumina HiSeq 2500 as the instrument used. A second PCR of 7 to 11 cycles was performed with a sample-barcoded 5' primer and a J-beta primer mix. Each TCR beta cDNA molecule received a unique molecular identifier from a template-switch 5' adaptor carrying 12 random nucleotides. Each sample yielded at least 2.5 million CDR3-containing paired-end reads. The Mint cDNA synthesis kit, primed by a TRBC-specific oligonucleotide, was used to synthesize first-strand cDNA from all RNA. Following uracil-DNA glycosylase treatment, a first 18-cycle PCR with universal primers M1SS and BC2_uni_R was performed on all cDNA. On the authors' methods: For normalization, 1 million high-quality reads, each with a distinct molecular identifier, were randomly selected from each sample. Instead of being binned into consensus sequences, reads that shared molecular identifiers were thrown out. MiTCR, run with a Q25 quality threshold and the strictest error-elimination algorithm, handled CDR3 identification, clonotype clustering and error correction. Lower-bound total TCR beta diversity was estimated with a nonparametric unseen species model using Euler transformation. TCRdb trimmed the raw reads at Q25, called clones with MiXCR and kept productive beta chains. CDR3 protein sequences are deduplicated, and each keeps its most common genes and DNA. These V and J calls rely on TCRdb rather than the paper's analysis. The sample yields 890,000 or so distinct CDR3 sequences; about 62% were counted once. The top ten clonotypes cover 25% to 30% of the sample.

Turning to this clonotype: Its antigen target is currently unknown. The input lacks base qualities; no much larger clone sits a single base away.

According to the germline V gene, CDR1 reads KGHSH and CDR2 reads LQKENI. CDR3 length: 17 amino acids, cysteine to phenylalanine. Only the CDR3 DNA is retained, 51 bases long and in frame from the first base. Deletion took 4 bases off V and 3 bases off J, with a span of 20 bases between the germline ends. The sequence derives from a man aged 25 to 40 in good health. The V and J genes are TRBV18 and TRBJ2-3; TRBD2 is a weak D gene call, 6 bases matching. The sequenced material came from blood. The bases read TGTGCCAGCTCACTGAGACCGGGACTGAGGAAAACAGATACGCAGTATTTT. It translates as CASSLRPGLRKTDTQYF. The full variable domain, with segments outside the CDR3 supplied by the reference TRBV18 and TRBJ2-3 proteins, appears as NAGVMQNPRHLVRRRGQEARLRCSPMKGHSHVYWYRQLPEEGLKFMVYLQKENIIDESGMPKERFSAEFPKEGPSILRIQQVVRGDSAAYFCASSLRPGLRKTDTQYFGPGTRLTVL.